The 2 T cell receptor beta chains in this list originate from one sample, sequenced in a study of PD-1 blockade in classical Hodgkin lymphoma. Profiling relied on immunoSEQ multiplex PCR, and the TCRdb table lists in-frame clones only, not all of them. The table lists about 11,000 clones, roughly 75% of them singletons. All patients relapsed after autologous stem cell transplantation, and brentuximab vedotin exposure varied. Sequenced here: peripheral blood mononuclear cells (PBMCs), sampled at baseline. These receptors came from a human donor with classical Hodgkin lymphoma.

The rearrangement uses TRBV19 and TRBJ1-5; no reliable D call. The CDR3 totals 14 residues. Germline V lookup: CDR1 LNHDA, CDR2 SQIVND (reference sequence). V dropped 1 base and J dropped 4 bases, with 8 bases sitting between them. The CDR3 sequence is CASSIGQINQPQHF. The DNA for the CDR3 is TGTGCCAGTAGTATAGGGCAGATTAATCAGCCCCAGCATTTT.

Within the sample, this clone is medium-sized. The DNA of the CDR3 is TGTGCCAGCTTATCCGGGGGGGAGCAGTACTTC. It translates to CASLSGGEQYF. The chain links TRBV6-6 to TRBJ2-7; 7 bases fit TRBD2. CDR3 size: 11 residues. Losses at the gene ends were 8 bases for V and 7 bases for J; bases not matched to a gene: 5. Germline CDR1 MNHNY, CDR2 SVGAGI (reference sequence).